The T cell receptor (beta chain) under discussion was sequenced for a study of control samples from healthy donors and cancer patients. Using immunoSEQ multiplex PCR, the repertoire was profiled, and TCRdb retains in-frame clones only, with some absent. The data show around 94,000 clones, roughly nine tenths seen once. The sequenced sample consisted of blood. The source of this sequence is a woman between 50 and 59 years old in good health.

The CDR3 coding sequence is TGTGCCAGCAGTTTCAGTTACACTGAAGCTTTCTTT. The encoded protein is CASSFSYTEAFF. This chain joins TRBV12-3 or TRBV12-4 and TRBJ1-1; no firm D call. The V end lost 3 bases, the J end lost 3 bases, and 5 bases lay between the germline ends. The CDR3 runs to 12 residues.